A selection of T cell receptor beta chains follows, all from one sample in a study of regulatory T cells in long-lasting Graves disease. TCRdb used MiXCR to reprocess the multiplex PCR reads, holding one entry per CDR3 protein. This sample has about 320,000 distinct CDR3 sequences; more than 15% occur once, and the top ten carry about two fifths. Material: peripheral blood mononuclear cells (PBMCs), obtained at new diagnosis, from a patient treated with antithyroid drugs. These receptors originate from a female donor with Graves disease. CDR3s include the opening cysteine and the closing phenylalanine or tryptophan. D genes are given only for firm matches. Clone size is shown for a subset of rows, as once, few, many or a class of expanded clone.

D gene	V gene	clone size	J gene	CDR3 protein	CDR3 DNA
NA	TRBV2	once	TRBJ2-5	CASSQGNVQETQYF	TGTGCCAGCAGTCAGGGGAATGTACAAGAGACCCAGTACTTC
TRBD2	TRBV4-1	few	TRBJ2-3	CASSQAPSGVSTDTQYF	TGCGCCAGCAGCCAAGCCCCTAGCGGGGTGAGCACAGATACGCAGTATTTT
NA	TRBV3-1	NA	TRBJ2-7	CASSQDLRKDRSSDEQYF	TGTGCCAGCAGCCAAGATCTGAGGAAGGACAGATCTTCGGACGAGCAGTACTTC
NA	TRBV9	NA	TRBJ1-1	CASSEANSLGTEAFF	TGTGCCAGCAGCGAGGCCAACAGCTTGGGAACTGAAGCTTTCTTT
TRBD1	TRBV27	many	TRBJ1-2	CASSLAAQGGGYYGYTF	TGTGCCAGCAGTCTCGCCGCCCAGGGAGGGGGCTACTATGGCTACACCTTC
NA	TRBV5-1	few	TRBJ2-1	CASSLGSIPGSYNEQFF	TGCGCCAGCAGCTTGGGGTCCATACCAGGCTCCTACAATGAGCAGTTCTTC
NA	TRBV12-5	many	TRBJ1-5	CASGFLTGQPQHF	TGTGCTAGTGGTTTCTTGACAGGTCAGCCCCAGCATTTT
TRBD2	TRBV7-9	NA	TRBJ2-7	CASSFLLAGGPYEQYF	TGTGCCAGCAGCTTCCTACTAGCGGGAGGGCCCTACGAGCAGTACTTC
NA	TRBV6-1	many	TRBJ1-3	CASSVSTVTTGNTIYF	TGTGCCAGCAGTGTTTCGACAGTGACTACTGGAAACACCATATATTTT
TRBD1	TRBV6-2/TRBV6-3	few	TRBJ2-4	CASSEASGQGVF	TGTGCCAGCAGTGAAGCTTCGGGACAGGGGGTCTTC
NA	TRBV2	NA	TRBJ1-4	CASSSGGRSEKLFF	TGTGCCAGCAGTTCCGGAGGGCGGTCCGAAAAACTGTTTTTT
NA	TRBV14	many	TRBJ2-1	CASSQSPLGRDEQFF	TGTGCCAGCAGCCAAAGCCCCCTCGGACGGGATGAGCAGTTCTTC
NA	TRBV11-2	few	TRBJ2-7	CASGPSAYEQYF	TGTGCCAGCGGGCCGAGCGCCTACGAGCAGTACTTC
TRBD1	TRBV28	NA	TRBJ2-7	CATSGQGVSYEQYF	TGTGCCACCTCCGGTCAGGGGGTTTCCTACGAGCAGTACTTC
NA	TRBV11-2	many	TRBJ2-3	CASSSRPEARYWADTQYF	TGTGCCAGCAGCTCCAGGCCCGAAGCGAGATATTGGGCAGATACGCAGTATTTT
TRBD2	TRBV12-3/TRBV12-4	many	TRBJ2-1	CASSLSSGGGEQFF	TGTGCCAGCAGTTTATCCTCGGGGGGGGGTGAGCAGTTCTTC
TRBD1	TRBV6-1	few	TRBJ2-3	CASRDRRSDTQYF	TGTGCCAGCAGGGACAGGAGATCAGATACGCAGTATTTT
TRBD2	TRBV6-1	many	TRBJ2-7	CASSVLHGAGTSGYSYEQYF	TGTGCCAGCAGTGTCCTCCACGGGGCCGGGACTAGCGGGTACTCCTACGAGCAGTACTTC
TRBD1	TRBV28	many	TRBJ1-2	CASSSPGQGLVYGYTF	TGTGCCAGCAGTTCGCCGGGACAGGGTTTGGTCTATGGCTACACCTTC
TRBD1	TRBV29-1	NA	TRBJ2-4	CSVVLGTGVAKNIQYF	TGCAGCGTAGTACTGGGGACAGGGGTTGCCAAAAACATTCAGTACTTC
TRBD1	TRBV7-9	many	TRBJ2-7	CASSNRGRGYEQYF	TGTGCCAGCAGCAACAGGGGGCGCGGGTACGAGCAGTACTTC
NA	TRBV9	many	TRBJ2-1	CASSVVQSYNEQFF	TGTGCCAGCAGCGTAGTTCAGTCCTACAATGAGCAGTTCTTC
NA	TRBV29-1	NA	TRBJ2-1	CSVKQLLTYNEQFF	TGCAGCGTTAAACAGCTGCTGACTTACAATGAGCAGTTCTTC
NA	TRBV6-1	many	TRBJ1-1	CASRDLATLNTEAFF	TGTGCCAGTCGCGACTTAGCGACACTGAACACTGAAGCTTTCTTT
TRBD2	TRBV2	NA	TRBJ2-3	CASRKGGLAGGTDTQYF	TGTGCCAGCAGGAAGGGCGGGCTAGCGGGAGGCACAGATACGCAGTATTTT
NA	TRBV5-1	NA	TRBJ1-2	CASRTDTTGNGYTF	TGCGCCAGCAGAACCGACACTACGGGGAATGGCTACACCTTC
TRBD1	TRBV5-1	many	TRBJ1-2	CASSSGQGARGYTF	TGCGCCAGCAGTTCAGGACAGGGGGCGCGAGGCTACACCTTC
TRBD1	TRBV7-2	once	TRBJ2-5	CASSSPPGQGGIETQYF	TGTGCCAGCAGCTCCCCCCCGGGACAGGGTGGTATAGAGACCCAGTACTTC
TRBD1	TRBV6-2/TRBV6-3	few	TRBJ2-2	CASSYERGREAGELFF	TGTGCCAGCAGTTACGAAAGGGGGCGAGAGGCCGGGGAGCTGTTTTTT
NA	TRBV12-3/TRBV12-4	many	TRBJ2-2	CASSLRDTYTGELFF	TGTGCCAGCAGTCTCCGGGACACTTACACCGGGGAGCTGTTTTTT
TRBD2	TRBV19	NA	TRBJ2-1	CASSIVGGRAYNEQFF	TGTGCCAGTAGTATAGTCGGCGGGAGGGCCTACAATGAGCAGTTCTTC
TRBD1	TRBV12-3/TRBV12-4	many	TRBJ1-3	CASSQWGQGAGNTIYF	TGTGCCAGCAGCCAATGGGGACAGGGGGCTGGAAACACCATATATTTT
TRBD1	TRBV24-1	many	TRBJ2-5	CATSGDRETQYF	TGTGCCACCAGCGGGGACAGGGAGACCCAGTACTTC
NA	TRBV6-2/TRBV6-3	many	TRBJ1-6	CASVGRAYNSPLHF	TGTGCCAGCGTCGGGAGGGCCTATAATTCACCCCTCCACTTT
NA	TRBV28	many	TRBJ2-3	CASSLYAPTSSTDTQYF	TGTGCCAGCAGTTTATATGCTCCTACCTCTAGCACAGATACGCAGTATTTT
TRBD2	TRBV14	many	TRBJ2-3	CASSQDRSGRGPADTQYF	TGTGCCAGCAGCCAAGATCGGAGCGGGAGGGGTCCGGCAGATACGCAGTATTTT
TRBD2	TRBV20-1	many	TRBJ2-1	CSASGLAGVGSSSYNEQFF	TGCAGTGCTAGCGGGCTAGCGGGAGTTGGAAGTAGCTCCTACAATGAGCAGTTCTTC
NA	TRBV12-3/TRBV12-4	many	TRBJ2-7	CASSLEPRSSYEQYF	TGTGCCAGCAGTTTAGAACCGAGGAGCTCCTACGAGCAGTACTTC
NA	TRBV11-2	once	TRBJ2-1	CASSLVPHNEQFF	TGTGCCAGCAGCTTGGTGCCCCACAATGAGCAGTTCTTC
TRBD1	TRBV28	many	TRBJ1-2	CASRGTANYGYTF	TGTGCCAGCAGGGGGACAGCTAACTATGGCTACACCTTC
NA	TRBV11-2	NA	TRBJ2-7	CASSRDLLTYEQYF	TGTGCCAGCAGCCGGGACCTACTAACCTACGAGCAGTACTTC
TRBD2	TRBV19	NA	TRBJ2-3	CASTIGLAADTQYF	TGTGCCAGTACCATTGGACTAGCGGCCGATACGCAGTATTTT
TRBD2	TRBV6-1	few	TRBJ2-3	CATQQGEIGLAVGTDTQYF	TGTGCCACCCAGCAGGGGGAAATAGGACTAGCGGTAGGCACAGATACGCAGTATTTT
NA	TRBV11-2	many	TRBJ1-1	CASRSGVVNTEAFF	TGTGCCAGCAGGAGCGGGGTGGTGAACACTGAAGCTTTCTTT
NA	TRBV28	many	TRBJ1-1	CASSVRYTEAFF	TGTGCCAGCAGCGTCAGGTACACTGAAGCTTTCTTT
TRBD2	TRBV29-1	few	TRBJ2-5	CSVDRGLGVGETQYF	TGCAGCGTTGATCGGGGACTAGGGGTGGGGGAGACCCAGTACTTC
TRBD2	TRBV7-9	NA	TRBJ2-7	CASSLVGSGSPEQYF	TGTGCCAGCAGCTTAGTGGGTAGCGGGAGTCCCGAGCAGTACTTC
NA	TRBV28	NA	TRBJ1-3	CASSSTRQRAGNTIYF	TGTGCCAGCAGTTCTACGCGACAGCGGGCTGGAAACACCATATATTTT